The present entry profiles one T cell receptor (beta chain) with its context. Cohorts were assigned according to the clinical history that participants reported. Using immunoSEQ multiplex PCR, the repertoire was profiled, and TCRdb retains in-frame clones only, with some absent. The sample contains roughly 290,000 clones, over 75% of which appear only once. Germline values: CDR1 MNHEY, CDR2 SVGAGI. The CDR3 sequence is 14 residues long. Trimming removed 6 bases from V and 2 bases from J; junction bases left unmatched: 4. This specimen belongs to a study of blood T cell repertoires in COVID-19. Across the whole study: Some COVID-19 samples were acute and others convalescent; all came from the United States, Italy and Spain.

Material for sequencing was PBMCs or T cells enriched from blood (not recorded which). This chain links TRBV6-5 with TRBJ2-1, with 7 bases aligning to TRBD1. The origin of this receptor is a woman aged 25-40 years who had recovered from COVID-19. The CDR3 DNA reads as TGTGCCAGCAGCCTGGGACAGACCTACAATGAGCAGTTCTTC. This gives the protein CASSLGQTYNEQFF.